Below are 9 T cell receptor beta chains sequenced from a single sample in a study of glioma-infiltrating T cells. Amplification of TCR alpha and beta CDR3 regions from RNA used iRepertoire nested multiplex PCR. TCRdb recomputed calls from the multiplex PCR reads with MiXCR, one row per CDR3 protein. The profile shows approximately 40,000 distinct CDR3 sequences, around 22% of them singletons. The specimen sequenced was glioma tissue, nonneoplastic brain tissue, or PBMCs (not recorded which). The receptor set was obtained from a human donor with low-grade glioma or glioblastoma, undergoing nonglioma brain surgery, or in good health (not recorded which).

This clonotype was counted at least ten times. With a much larger clone just one base away, this may be a read error. V usage is TRBV6-2 or TRBV6-3 and J usage is TRBJ2-5; D is unresolved. Germline CDR1 is MNHEY and CDR2 is SVGEGT. CDR3 length equals 13 residues. CDR3 DNA: TGTGCCAGCAGTCTGGGGTGGCAAGGGACCCAGTACTTC. Amino acids: CASSLGWQGTQYF.

This clonotype was seen repeatedly, ten times or more. CDR3 sequence (DNA): TGTGCCAGCAGTTCCGTGGAAGAGACCCAGTACTTC. Translation gives CASSSVEETQYF. The rearrangement uses TRBV12-3 or TRBV12-4 and TRBJ2-5; no reliable D call. The germline V and J ends were trimmed by 4 bases and 3 bases, with 6 bases remaining between them. The CDR3 length is 12 residues.

This clonotype is classed as medium-sized. This chain joins TRBV27 and TRBJ1-5; D gene ambiguous. Trimming left V 5 bases short and J 2 bases short, with 13 bases between. This CDR3 has 15 residues. Germline values: CDR1 MNHEY, CDR2 SMNVEV (reference sequence). As DNA, the CDR3 is TGTGCCAGCAGTGCTGACCCCTCGGGCAATCAGCCCCAGCATTTT. As protein: CASSADPSGNQPQHF.

This clonotype has a handful of counts. The chain links TRBV19 to TRBJ2-7; tentative D call: TRBD1 (6 bases). Germline CDR1 is LNHDA and CDR2 is SQIVND (reference sequence). V was pared by 3 bases and J by 6 bases, with 18 bases between. The CDR3 consists of 15 residues. The CDR3 here is CASSILPGQSGEQYF. CDR3 in DNA: TGTGCCAGTAGTATTCTACCGGGACAATCTGGCGAGCAGTACTTC.

The J gene is TRBJ1-5, the V gene TRBV29-1, with no clear D. With 4 bases removed from V and 6 bases from J, the gap between germline ends came to 10 bases. CDR3 size: 12 residues. Germline assignment: CDR1 SQVTM and CDR2 ANQGSEA. CDR3 in DNA: TGCAGCGTTGGTGAAGGATTTCAGCCCCAGCATTTT. The encoded protein is CSVGEGFQPQHF.

This clonotype was detected many times. V gene TRBV5-1 combines with J gene TRBJ1-1; 7 bases align to TRBD1. With 1 base clipped from V and 8 bases from J, the junction kept 8 bases outside the gene matches. This CDR3 has 14 amino acids. Germline V gene sequence: CDR1 SGHRS, CDR2 YFSETQ. CDR3 in DNA: TGCGCCAGCAGCTTGATAGGGGGCGCGACCGAAGCTTTCTTT. It is translated as CASSLIGGATEAFF.

The chain couples TRBV29-1 to TRBJ2-7, with D possibly being TRBD2 (5 bases). CDR3 length equals 13 residues. Germline CDR1 reads SQVTM; CDR2 reads ANQGSEA. Trimming removed 5 bases from V and 5 bases from J, with 16 bases in between. CDR3 nucleotide sequence: TGCAGCGTTCAAGGGAGCCCTGGGGACGAGCAGTACTTC. Its translation is CSVQGSPGDEQYF.

The sample holds many counts of this clonotype. The genes are TRBV5-1 and TRBJ1-1, with no clear D. Trimming removed 4 bases from V and 1 base from J, with 14 bases in between. CDR3 size: 15 residues. Germline V gene lookup returns CDR1 SGHRS and CDR2 YFSETQ. The CDR3 here is CASSNLQIQNTEAFF. For the CDR3, the DNA is TGCGCCAGCAGCAACTTACAGATTCAGAACACTGAAGCTTTCTTT.

The CDR3 is CASSFQGASNQPQHF. CDR3 in DNA: TGTGCCAGCAGTTTTCAGGGGGCGAGCAATCAGCCCCAGCATTTT. The chain couples TRBV28 to TRBJ1-5, with 8 bases identical to TRBD1. This CDR3 has 15 amino acids. Per the germline V gene, CDR1 is MDHEN and CDR2 is SYDVKM. Trimming removed 3 bases from V and 1 base from J; junction bases left unmatched: 2.